One and the same sample provided the 5 T cell receptor beta chains below, sequenced in a study of CD4+ T cells in melanoma. TCRdb keeps only in-frame clones here, not all; method: immunoSEQ multiplex PCR. The sample holds 10,000 or so clones, roughly 60% seen once. Sequenced: cells from a culture (not recorded whether cultured in vitro). The receptors here all came from a human donor with melanoma.

This chain uses TRBV6-1 with TRBJ2-5, with 9 bases lining up with TRBD2. There are 18 residues in the CDR3. Germline V lookup: CDR1 MNHNS, CDR2 SASEGT. Unmatched junction bases numbered 15, after V lost 4 bases and J lost 3 bases. CDR3 protein: CASSALAGGVGLKETQYF. The CDR3 nucleotides are TGTGCCAGCAGTGCACTCGCGGGGGGGGTAGGCCTCAAAGAGACCCAGTACTTC.

The gene calls are TRBV11-3 and TRBJ1-1, with TRBD1 identical over 10 bases. Germline V gives CDR1 SGHNT, CDR2 YENEEA. There are 16 residues in the CDR3. V lost 5 bases and J lost 6; bases outside the gene matches: 12. DNA for the CDR3: TGTGCCAGCAGCCAAACCGGGACAGGGGCTATGTCTGAAGCTTTCTTT. Its translation is CASSQTGTGAMSEAFF.

V is TRBV30 and J is TRBJ2-7, with D tentatively TRBD2 (6 bases). The germline V and J ends were trimmed by 0 bases and 5 bases, with 20 bases remaining between them. The CDR3 has 16 amino acids. Germline V CDR1 and CDR2: GTSNPN, SVGIG (reference sequence). The CDR3 loop is CAWSVLGTSIPHEQYF. The CDR3 nucleotides read TGTGCCTGGAGTGTACTCGGCACTAGCATACCCCACGAGCAGTACTTC.

This chain joins TRBV7-8 and TRBJ1-1; no firm D call. V lost 5 bases and J 2 bases, leaving 6 bases between the germline ends. Germline values: CDR1 SGHVS, CDR2 FQNEAQ. The CDR3 runs 12 residues. CDR3 region: CASSHSNTEAFF. The CDR3 DNA is TGTGCCAGCAGCCACTCTAACACTGAAGCTTTCTTT.

The chain couples TRBV27 to TRBJ1-6; D is possibly TRBD1 (6 bases). Germline loops: CDR1 MNHEY, CDR2 SMNVEV (reference sequence). V lost 7 bases and J 6 bases, leaving 19 bases between the germline ends. The CDR3 is 16 residues long. The CDR3 here is CASNTYTGLGNSPLHF. The CDR3 DNA reads as TGTGCCAGCAATACCTACACAGGGTTGGGTAATTCACCCCTCCACTTT.